A single sample is the source of the 29 T cell receptor beta chains below, sequenced in a study of blood T cell repertoires in COVID-19. The protocol was immunoSEQ multiplex PCR, while the TCRdb copy is restricted to in-frame clones and leaves out a portion. This sample has about 200,000 clones, with 84% found just once. The specimen sequenced was peripheral blood. These receptors were taken from a human donor in a cohort sampled during active COVID-19.

This clone was seen just once. This sequence joins TRBV27 and TRBJ2-1; D is unresolved. The CDR3 is made up of 16 amino acids. V lost 3 bases, J lost 0 bases, and 12 bases lay in between. CDR1 is MNHEY and CDR2 is SMNVEV in the germline V gene (reference sequence). The CDR3 nucleotides read TGTGCCAGCAGTTTGGGCAGGCAGAGCTCCTACAATGAGCAGTTCTTC. Translation: CASSLGRQSSYNEQFF.

The chain links TRBV27 to TRBJ2-2; a possible D gene is TRBD1 (6 bases). V shed 2 bases and J shed 2 bases, with 12 bases lying between them. The CDR3 is made up of 16 amino acids. CDR1 is MNHEY, CDR2 SMNVEV, per germline (reference sequence). In DNA form, the CDR3 reads TGTGCCAGCAGTTTAAGTCAGGGGATTAACACCGGGGAGCTGTTTTTT. Translation gives CASSLSQGINTGELFF.

This clone was counted once. The chain recombines TRBV27 with TRBJ1-2, with TRBD1 matching over 8 bases. The CDR3 covers 14 residues. In germline, CDR1 is MNHEY, CDR2 SMNVEV (reference sequence). Trimming took 6 bases from V and 2 from J; bases not matched to a gene: 5. As DNA, the CDR3 is TGTGCCAGCAGCGGACAGGGCGGGAACTATGGCTACACCTTC. Protein product: CASSGQGGNYGYTF.

The chain joins TRBV28 to TRBJ2-5; TRBD1 aligns across 9 bases. The germline CDR1 and CDR2 sequences are MDHEN and SYDVKM. The CDR3 loop spans 16 amino acids. V shed 5 bases, J shed 4 bases, and the junction held 11 bases outside the gene matches. In nucleotides, the CDR3 is TGTGCCAGCAGTGACCCGGGACAGGGAAGTCGAGAGACCCAGTACTTC. Its protein is CASSDPGQGSRETQYF.

V and J are TRBV4-1 and TRBJ2-1; 8 bases are shared with TRBD2. Per germline, CDR1 MGHRA and CDR2 YSYEKL. The CDR3 has 15 residues. With V trimmed by 3 bases and J by 5 bases, 6 bases remained unmatched. The CDR3 nucleotides are TGCGCCAGCAGCCACCTGGGACTAGAGAACAATGAGCAGTTCTTC. Translated, it gives CASSHLGLENNEQFF.

The rearrangement uses TRBV15 and TRBJ2-2; D uncertain. V dropped 5 bases and J dropped 3 bases, with 13 bases sitting between them. The CDR3 loop spans 15 amino acids. CDR1 and CDR2 from the germline V gene are LNHNV and YYDKDF (reference sequence). CDR3 residues: CATSSTDIHTGELFF. CDR3 in DNA: TGTGCCACCAGCTCTACAGACATCCACACCGGGGAGCTGTTTTTT.

The V call is TRBV2, the J call TRBJ1-1; TRBD1 agrees at 12 bases. V lost 9 bases, J lost 1 base, and 9 bases stayed unmatched. Germline lookup yields CDR1 SNHLY and CDR2 FYNNEI. This CDR3 has 16 amino acids. CDR3 nucleotide sequence: TGTGCCAGTGGAACCGGGACAGGGGGCCGGAACACTGAAGCTTTCTTT. Its protein is CASGTGTGGRNTEAFF.

The J gene is TRBJ2-2, the V gene TRBV2; D might be TRBD1 (5 bases). Germline lookup yields CDR1 SNHLY and CDR2 FYNNEI. The CDR3 sequence is 15 residues long. Trimming took off 7 bases at V and 4 bases at J, with 16 bases between the two ends. CDR3 region: CASTPARTSTGELFF. CDR3 nucleotides: TGTGCCAGCACCCCAGCCAGGACAAGCACCGGGGAGCTGTTTTTT. The variable domain in full, with the rest retrieved from reference TRBV2 and TRBJ2-2, is EPEVTQTPSHQVTQMGQEVILRCVPISNHLYFYWYRQILGQKVEFLVSFYNNEISEKSEIFDDQFSVERPDGSNFTLKIRSTKLEDSAMYFCASTPARTSTGELFFGEGSRLTVL.

The chain uses TRBV6-6 and TRBJ1-1; D might be TRBD1 (5 bases). This CDR3 has 13 residues. V lost 10 bases and J lost 1, with 13 bases in between. Germline loops: CDR1 MNHNY, CDR2 SVGAGI (reference sequence). The CDR3 loop reads CAIGVRENTEAFF. In DNA, the CDR3 is TGTGCCATAGGGGTCAGGGAGAACACTGAAGCTTTCTTT.

The V call is TRBV7-8, the J call TRBJ2-5; D is undetermined. CDR1 SGHVS and CDR2 FQNEAQ come from the germline V gene. The CDR3 length is 11 residues. Trimming removed 5 bases at V and 5 bases at J, with 6 bases between. In DNA form, the CDR3 reads TGTGCCAGCAGCCCCCTCGAGACCCAGTACTTC. Translation: CASSPLETQYF.

The J gene is TRBJ1-1, the V gene TRBV4-1, with unresolved D. From germline, CDR1 is MGHRA and CDR2 YSYEKL. V lost 3 bases and J lost 11, with 19 bases in between. The length of the CDR3 is 14 residues. The CDR3 protein is CASSQIPDTSMAFF. The CDR3, as DNA: TGCGCCAGCAGCCAGATCCCCGACACTTCGATGGCTTTCTTT.

The rearrangement links TRBV18 to TRBJ1-5; D remains ambiguous. V lost 2 bases and J lost 0, with 11 bases in between. From germline, CDR1 is KGHSH and CDR2 LQKENI. This CDR3 spans 16 amino acids. The CDR3 DNA reads TGTGCCAGCTCACCAGAGAGGATATATAGCAATCAGCCCCAGCATTTT. Translating it yields CASSPERIYSNQPQHF.

This clone has more than one count but fewer than ten. The chain has TRBV30 and TRBJ2-3; D unresolved. Germline CDR1 GTSNPN, CDR2 SVGIG (reference sequence). V lost 2 bases, J lost 5 bases, and 5 bases lay in between. The length of the CDR3 is 11 residues. The CDR3 sequence: CAWSHGDTQYF. CDR3 nucleotide sequence: TGTGCCTGGAGTCACGGAGATACGCAGTATTTT. The full variable domain, completed using reference TRBV30 and TRBJ2-3, is SQTIHQWPATLVQPVGSPLSLECTVEGTSNPNLYWYRQAAGRGLQLLFYSVGIGQISSEVPQNLSASRPQDRQFILSSKKLLLSDSGFYLCAWSHGDTQYFGPGTRLTVL.

The CDR3 reads CAIKTGTSVTDTQYF. The CDR3 DNA sequence: TGTGCCATCAAAACCGGGACTAGCGTCACAGATACGCAGTATTTT. The chain couples TRBV15 to TRBJ2-3, with TRBD2 matching 10 bases. The CDR3 extends over 15 amino acids. Germline CDR1 is LNHNV and CDR2 is YYDKDF (reference sequence). The junction had 9 bases not matched to a gene; V was cut back by 10 bases and J by 2 bases.

This chain links TRBV5-1 with TRBJ2-7; 7 bases line up with TRBD2. This CDR3 region has 13 residues. J lost 5 bases, V lost 1 base, and 3 bases had no gene match. Germline assignment: CDR1 SGHRS and CDR2 YFSETQ. The CDR3 here is CASSLRLADEQYF. Written as DNA, the CDR3 is TGCGCCAGCAGCTTGCGCCTAGCGGACGAGCAGTACTTC.

V usage is TRBV7-9 and J usage is TRBJ2-7; TRBD2 aligns across 15 bases. With V trimmed by 4 bases and J by 4 bases, 5 bases remained unmatched. Germline assignment: CDR1 SEHNR and CDR2 FQNEAQ (reference sequence). CDR3 size: 16 residues. The CDR3 is CASSSGLAGGSYEQYF. The CDR3, as DNA: TGTGCCAGCAGCTCAGGACTAGCGGGAGGGTCGTACGAGCAGTACTTC.

V gene TRBV19 combines with J gene TRBJ2-1; the match to TRBD2 covers 8 bases. The junction had 3 bases not matched to a gene; V was cut back by 0 bases and J by 5 bases. Germline V gives CDR1 LNHDA, CDR2 SQIVND (reference sequence). This CDR3 is built from 15 residues. The CDR3 sequence: CASSIEGRGDNEQFF. The CDR3 DNA follows: TGTGCCAGTAGTATAGAGGGGCGGGGGGACAATGAGCAGTTCTTC. The variable domain in full, with the rest retrieved from reference TRBV19 and TRBJ2-1, is DGGITQSPKYLFRKEGQNVTLSCEQNLNHDAMYWYRQDPGQGLRLIYYSQIVNDFQKGDIAEGYSVSREKKESFPLTVTSAQKNPTAFYLCASSIEGRGDNEQFFGPGTRLTVL.

This sequence joins TRBV5-1 and TRBJ2-2, with 7 nucleotides matching TRBD1. Per germline, CDR1 SGHRS and CDR2 YFSETQ. CDR3 length equals 14 residues. V dropped 9 bases and J dropped 0; count of bases not matched to a gene: 5. Written as DNA, the CDR3 is TGCGCCACCCGGGGACAGACGAACACCGGGGAGCTGTTTTTT. It codes for CATRGQTNTGELFF.

A few counts support this clone. The chain links TRBV28 to TRBJ2-7; D is possibly TRBD2 (5 bases). V shed 3 bases and J shed 3 bases, with 9 bases lying between them. Germline V lookup: CDR1 MDHEN, CDR2 SYDVKM. CDR3 size: 13 residues. CDR3 residues: CASSLYTSYEQYF. CDR3 bases: TGTGCCAGCAGTTTGTATACTAGCTACGAGCAGTACTTC.

This rearrangement joins TRBV7-9 to TRBJ2-1, with 9 bases lining up with TRBD2. CDR1 SEHNR and CDR2 FQNEAQ come from the germline V gene (reference sequence). The CDR3 spans 16 residues. J was trimmed by 0 bases and V by 4 bases; bases with no gene match: 4. In DNA, the CDR3 is TGTGCCAGCAGCTCAAATAGCGGGAGCTCCTACAATGAGCAGTTCTTC. It codes for CASSSNSGSSYNEQFF. The full variable domain, rest sourced from reference TRBV7-9 and TRBJ2-1, is DTGVSQNPRHKITKRGQNVTFRCDPISEHNRLYWYRQTLGQGPEFLTYFQNEAQLEKSRLLSDRFSAERPKGSFSTLEIQRTEQGDSAMYLCASSSNSGSSYNEQFFGPGTRLTVL.

Comment on this clone: Other DNA sequences within the sample encode an identical CDR3. The genes are TRBV5-1 and TRBJ2-7; 12 bases are a match to TRBD2. In germline, CDR1 is SGHRS, CDR2 YFSETQ. V dropped 0 bases and J dropped 4; count of bases not matched to a gene: 5. The CDR3 is 16 residues long. The CDR3 region is CASSLAASGRGYEQYF. The CDR3 DNA reads TGCGCCAGCAGCTTGGCCGCTAGCGGGAGGGGGTACGAGCAGTACTTC.

V and J are TRBV19 and TRBJ2-1; D ambiguous. V dropped 1 base and J dropped 5 bases, with 6 bases sitting between them. This CDR3 spans 13 amino acids. The V gene's germline CDR1 is LNHDA and CDR2 SQIVND (reference sequence). CDR3: CASSIVANNEQFF. CDR3 nucleotides: TGTGCCAGTAGTATAGTAGCCAACAATGAGCAGTTCTTC.

The chain combines TRBV7-9 with TRBJ2-3; 10 nucleotides align to TRBD1. The CDR3 length is 16 residues. Trimming took 5 bases from V and 1 from J; bases not matched to a gene: 6. Germline assignment: CDR1 SEHNR and CDR2 FQNEAQ (reference sequence). The CDR3 region has the DNA TGTGCCAGCAGCCCCGGGACAGGGGTGCGCACAGATACGCAGTATTTT. This encodes CASSPGTGVRTDTQYF.

V and J are TRBV5-4 and TRBJ1-3, with 7 bases identical to TRBD1. The germline V gene has CDR1 SGHNT and CDR2 YYREEE (reference sequence). Trimming at V came to 2 bases and at J to 0 bases, leaving 5 bases not matched to a gene. The CDR3 length is 16 residues. CDR3 sequence (DNA): TGTGCCAGCAGCTTAGGACAGGCTATCTCTGGAAACACCATATATTTT. It specifies CASSLGQAISGNTIYF.

CDR3 loop: CASSLQGPDTQYF. CDR3 bases: TGCGCCAGCAGCCTACAGGGCCCAGATACGCAGTATTTT. The chain combines TRBV5-1 with TRBJ2-3; perhaps TRBD1 as D (6 bases). The CDR3 sequence is 13 residues long. Between the trimmed V and J ends, which lost 4 bases and 4 bases, there was a span of 10 bases. Germline V gene lookup returns CDR1 SGHRS and CDR2 YFSETQ. Complete variable domain (other parts from reference TRBV5-1 and TRBJ2-3): KAGVTQTPRYLIKTRGQQVTLSCSPISGHRSVSWYQQTPGQGLQFLFEYFSETQRNKGNFPGRFSGRQFSNSRSEMNVSTLELGDSALYLCASSLQGPDTQYFGPGTRLTVL.

The chain couples TRBV5-6 to TRBJ1-1; tentatively, D is TRBD1 (6 bases). Trimming removed 1 base at V and 4 bases at J, with 14 bases between. The length of the CDR3 is 15 residues. The germline gives CDR1 SGHDT, CDR2 YYEEEE. The CDR3 sequence: CASSLPGVGATEAFF. CDR3 DNA sequence: TGTGCCAGCAGCTTGCCAGGGGTCGGGGCCACTGAAGCTTTCTTT.

The rearrangement joins TRBV10-3 to TRBJ2-1; unclear D gene. V lost 3 bases and J lost 9, with 9 bases in between. This CDR3 is 12 amino acids long. Germline V gene sequence: CDR1 ENHRY, CDR2 SYGVKD. This chain's CDR3 is CAISEIDSEQFF. The CDR3 DNA reads as TGTGCCATCAGTGAAATCGACTCTGAGCAGTTCTTC.

This clone showed up just a few times. This chain joins TRBV27 and TRBJ2-7, with D uncertain. The CDR3 has 15 amino acids. V shed 1 base and J shed 1 base, with 11 bases lying between them. Germline CDR1 and CDR2: MNHEY and SMNVEV (reference sequence). The CDR3 is CASSLWSRLSYEQYF. For the CDR3, the DNA is TGTGCCAGCAGTTTATGGTCGCGCCTTTCCTACGAGCAGTACTTC.

The chain carries TRBV18 and TRBJ1-2; 7 bases agree with TRBD1. The junction had 3 bases not matched to a gene; V was cut back by 6 bases and J by 2 bases. The germline V gene has CDR1 KGHSH and CDR2 LQKENI. This CDR3 spans 13 amino acids. For the CDR3, the DNA is TGTGCCAGCTCCCCGGGACAGAACTATGGCTACACCTTC. Translating gives CASSPGQNYGYTF.